Shown below are 16 T cell receptor beta chains from a single sample sequenced in a study of breast tumors, draining lymph nodes, adjacent tissues. TCRdb analysed the multiplex PCR reads with MiXCR anew, one entry per CDR3 protein. The profile shows over 20,000 distinct CDR3 sequences, approximately 20% of them singletons. Sequencing was done on a sample of breast tumor tissue. Receptors were obtained from a female donor with breast cancer. Some clones in this sample may be carry-over from other donors' samples.

The chain joins TRBV29-1 to TRBJ2-1, with a tentative D call TRBD2 (6 bases). The CDR3 has 12 residues. Germline loops: CDR1 SQVTM, CDR2 ANQGSEA. Trimming stripped 7 bases from V and 6 bases from J, with 13 bases between. The CDR3 nucleotides read TGCAGCGGTGGCCTGACTAGCAATGAGCAGTTCTTC. Protein: CSGGLTSNEQFF.

This clonotype was observed at least ten times. V and J are TRBV28 and TRBJ2-7; 8 bases agree with TRBD1. Trimming took 5 bases from V and 5 from J; bases not matched to a gene: 17. Looked up from germline, CDR1 is MDHEN and CDR2 is SYDVKM. This CDR3 region has 17 residues. The CDR3 region is CASSTQGQGPRGNEQYF. CDR3 nucleotides: TGTGCCAGCAGTACCCAAGGACAGGGCCCTCGAGGGAACGAGCAGTACTTC.

This clonotype was recorded many times. V and J are TRBV7-2 and TRBJ2-1; possibly TRBD1 or TRBD2 for D (5 bases each). Trimming cost V 7 bases and J 3 bases, with 16 bases left between them. The CDR3 totals 15 residues. Germline V gene lookup returns CDR1 SGHTA and CDR2 FQGNSA. The CDR3 is CASTQSGGVYNEQFF. The CDR3 nucleotides are TGTGCCAGCACTCAGAGTGGGGGAGTCTACAATGAGCAGTTCTTC.

This clonotype is medium-sized. V and J are TRBV7-9 and TRBJ1-4; D unclear. The length of the CDR3 is 12 residues. Trimming took 1 base from V and 7 from J, leaving 4 bases between them. Germline-derived CDR1 and CDR2 are SEHNR and FQNEAQ (reference sequence). CDR3 amino acids: CASSLGGEKLFF. CDR3 DNA sequence: TGTGCCAGCAGCTTAGGTGGTGAAAAACTGTTTTTT. The full variable domain, completed using reference TRBV7-9 and TRBJ1-4, is DTGVSQNPRHKITKRGQNVTFRCDPISEHNRLYWYRQTLGQGPEFLTYFQNEAQLEKSRLLSDRFSAERPKGSFSTLEIQRTEQGDSAMYLCASSLGGEKLFFGSGTQLSVL.

On this clonotype itself: A much larger clone differs by one base, so this may be a read error. V usage is TRBV27 and J usage is TRBJ2-1, with 7 bases matching TRBD1. Germline CDR1 reads MNHEY; CDR2 reads SMNVEV (reference sequence). This CDR3 spans 15 amino acids. CDR3 bases: TGTGCCAGCAGTTCCCCAGGGGGTTCCTACAATGAGCGGTTCTTC. This codes for CASSSPGGSYNERFF.

Concerning this clonotype itself: A single base separates this from a much larger clone, so it may be a read error. J is TRBJ1-5 and V is TRBV3-1; perhaps TRBD1 as D (6 bases). Germline loops: CDR1 LGHDT, CDR2 YNNKEL (reference sequence). The CDR3 has 15 residues. CDR3 protein: CASSQGRQGNQPQRF. Written as DNA, the CDR3 is TGTGCCAGCAGCCAAGGTCGGCAGGGGAATCAGCCCCAGCGTTTT.

This clonotype was found a few times. The gene calls are TRBV3-1 and TRBJ2-2, with 7 bases aligning to TRBD2. Per the germline V gene, CDR1 is LGHDT and CDR2 is YNNKEL (reference sequence). This CDR3 region has 14 residues. Germline trimming cut 0 bases from V and 6 bases from J; bases unmatched to any gene: 1. CDR3 nucleotide sequence: TGTGCCAGCAGCCAAGAGACTAGCCCCGGGGAGCTGTTTTTT. This translates into CASSQETSPGELFF.

This clonotype was seen at least ten times. The chain couples TRBV7-3 to TRBJ2-1; a possible D gene is TRBD2 (6 bases). V lost 5 bases to trimming and J lost 9 bases, with 14 bases between them. There are 13 residues in the CDR3. Germline-derived CDR1 and CDR2 are SGHTA and FQGTGA. CDR3 coding DNA: TGTGCCAGCAGCGCAAGACTAGGGGTTGAGCAGTTCTTC. Its protein product is CASSARLGVEQFF.

The chain recombines TRBV27 with TRBJ2-3; 7 nucleotides align to TRBD1. Looked up from germline, CDR1 is MNHEY and CDR2 is SMNVEV (reference sequence). V lost 7 bases to trimming and J lost 0 bases; unmatched junction nucleotides: 19. The CDR3 runs to 19 residues. CDR3 protein: CASKPRWMDTGASTDTQYF. For the CDR3, the DNA is TGTGCCAGCAAACCCCGCTGGATGGATACAGGGGCAAGCACAGATACGCAGTATTTT.

This clonotype has a handful of counts. The chain is built from TRBV18 and TRBJ2-1; 9 nucleotides line up with TRBD1. Germline assignment: CDR1 KGHSH and CDR2 LQKENI. CDR3 length: 15 amino acids. Unmatched junction bases numbered 6, after V lost 3 bases and J lost 6 bases. CDR3 nucleotide sequence: TGTGCCAGCTCACCTCGGGACAGGGCTCTCAATGAGCAGTTCTTC. This translates into CASSPRDRALNEQFF. The complete variable domain, with remaining parts taken from reference TRBV18 and TRBJ2-1, reads NAGVMQNPRHLVRRRGQEARLRCSPMKGHSHVYWYRQLPEEGLKFMVYLQKENIIDESGMPKERFSAEFPKEGPSILRIQQVVRGDSAAYFCASSPRDRALNEQFFGPGTRLTVL.

This clonotype occurred once. The chain recombines TRBV28 with TRBJ2-3, with 9 bases identical to TRBD2. V lost 6 bases, J lost 4 bases, and 8 bases stayed unmatched. Germline V gives CDR1 MDHEN, CDR2 SYDVKM. The CDR3 contains 15 residues. The CDR3 DNA reads as TGTGCCAGCAGAACTGGCGGGAGGGCGGCAGATACGCAGTATTTT. Encoded protein: CASRTGGRAADTQYF.

The chain recombines TRBV24-1 with TRBJ2-1; D might be TRBD1 or TRBD2, each matching 5 bases. The germline V gene encodes CDR1 KGHDR and CDR2 SFDVKD. The CDR3 spans 15 residues. V was shortened by 0 bases and J by 7 bases, with 12 bases between the two germline ends. Here the CDR3 DNA reads TGTGCCACCAGTGATTTGGGGGACCCGTATAATGAGCAGTTCTTC. The encoded protein is CATSDLGDPYNEQFF.

There are many counts of this clonotype. The chain employs TRBV29-1 and TRBJ2-1, with 10 bases aligning to TRBD2. The J segment lost 7 bases and the V segment lost 6 bases, leaving 6 bases of the junction unmatched. Germline V gene data show CDR1 as SQVTM and CDR2 as ANQGSEA. This CDR3 has 13 residues. The CDR3 protein is CSVSGRAGNEQFF. CDR3 in DNA: TGCAGCGTGAGCGGGAGGGCCGGGAATGAGCAGTTCTTC.

This clonotype has at least ten counts. The chain carries TRBV28 and TRBJ1-2, with D unclear. Germline V gene lookup returns CDR1 MDHEN and CDR2 SYDVKM. This CDR3 is 13 amino acids long. V lost 3 bases, J lost 4 bases, and 9 bases lay in between. CDR3 nucleotides: TGTGCCAGCAGTTTTGGCGGTTTCTATGGCTACACCTTC. It is translated as CASSFGGFYGYTF.

Ten or more counts support this clonotype. CDR3 DNA sequence: TGTGCCAGCAGCTTAACAGCGGACACCGGGGAGCTGTTTTTT. The encoded protein is CASSLTADTGELFF. V gene TRBV7-9 combines with J gene TRBJ2-2, with D perhaps TRBD2 (5 bases). Looked up from germline, CDR1 is SEHNR and CDR2 is FQNEAQ (reference sequence). The CDR3 runs 14 residues. V lost 2 bases and J 3 bases, leaving 7 bases between the germline ends.

Turning to this clonotype: Germline and junction disagree at one end, which may indicate a read error. The V gene is TRBV29-1, the J gene TRBJ1-4; weak D call: TRBD1 (5 bases). The CDR3 loop spans 11 amino acids. Germline assignment: CDR1 SQVTM and CDR2 ANQGSEA. The CDR3 coding sequence is TGCAGCGTAATGACAGCTGAAGAACTGTTCTTT. Translating gives CSVMTAEELFF. The complete variable domain, with remaining parts taken from reference TRBV29-1 and TRBJ1-4, reads SAVISQKPSRDICQRGTSLTIQCQVDSQVTMMFWYRQQPGQSLTLIATANQGSEATYESGFVIDKFPISRPNLTFSTLTVSNMSPEDSSIYLCSVMTAEELFFGSGTQLSVL.